This T cell receptor beta chain was sequenced during a study of blood T cells in healthy people across ages. It was with a sample-barcoded 5' primer and a J-beta primer mix that a second PCR of roughly 7 to 12 cycles was run. TCRdb used MiXCR to reprocess the 5' RACE reads, holding one entry per CDR3 protein. Of roughly 800,000 distinct CDR3 sequences listed, 58% were seen once; the top ten hold 22%. V lost 5 bases, J lost 1 base, and 7 bases lay in between. The germline CDR1 and CDR2 sequences are SGHNT and YENEEA. This CDR3 is built from 13 residues. The sample taken for sequencing was blood. The rearrangement links TRBV11-3 to TRBJ2-3, with D unclear. The receptor's source is a man younger than 45 in good health. This CDR3 is CASSTTGTDTQYF. CDR3 sequence (DNA): TGTGCCAGCAGCACGACCGGCACAGATACGCAGTATTTT.